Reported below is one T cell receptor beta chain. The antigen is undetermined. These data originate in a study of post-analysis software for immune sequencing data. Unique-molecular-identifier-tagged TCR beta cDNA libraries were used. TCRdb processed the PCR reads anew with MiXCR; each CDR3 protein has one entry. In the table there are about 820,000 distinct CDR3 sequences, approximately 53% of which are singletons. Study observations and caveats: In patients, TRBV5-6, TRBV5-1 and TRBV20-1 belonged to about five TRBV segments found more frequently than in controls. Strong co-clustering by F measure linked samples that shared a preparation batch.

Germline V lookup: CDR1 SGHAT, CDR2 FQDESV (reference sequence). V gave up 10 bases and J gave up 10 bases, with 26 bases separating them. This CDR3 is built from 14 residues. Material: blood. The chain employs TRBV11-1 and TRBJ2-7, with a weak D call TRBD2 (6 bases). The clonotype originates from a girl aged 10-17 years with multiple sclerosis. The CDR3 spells CATTPGLGAWGQYF. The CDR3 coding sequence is TGTGCCACCACCCCGGGACTTGGGGCGTGGGGCCAGTACTTC.